One sample yielded the 8 T cell receptor beta chains listed below, sequenced in a study of cytomegalovirus exposure and HLA in healthy donors. The PCR was carried out with 60 Vbeta primers and 13 Jbeta primers. Using immunoSEQ multiplex PCR, the repertoire was profiled, and TCRdb retains in-frame clones only, with some absent. Of 170,000 or so clones in the sample, roughly 90% were seen once. The material sequenced was PBMCs. Receptors were obtained from a woman under 30 in good health and CMV-seronegative.

This chain connects TRBV6-5 to TRBJ1-1; 8 bases map to TRBD1. Germline loops: CDR1 MNHEY, CDR2 SVGAGI. V dropped 5 bases and J dropped 1; count of bases not matched to a gene: 3. CDR3 length: 14 residues. The CDR3 nucleotides read TGTGCCAGCAGTACGGGACAGGCGAACACTGAAGCTTTCTTT. Its protein is CASSTGQANTEAFF.

The CDR3 spells CASSLRTGTGELFF. The CDR3 DNA is TGTGCCAGCAGCTTACGGACAGGGACCGGGGAGCTGTTTTTT. The rearrangement uses TRBV7-2 and TRBJ2-2, with 8 nucleotides matching TRBD1. V lost 2 bases and J lost 5; bases outside the gene matches: 1. Germline CDR1 SGHTA, CDR2 FQGNSA. There are 14 residues in the CDR3. Looking up the rest from reference TRBV7-2 and TRBJ2-2 gives the full variable domain: GAGVSQSPSNKVTEKGKDVELRCDPISGHTALYWYRQSLGQGLEFLIYFQGNSAPDKSGLPSDRFSAERTGGSVSTLTIQRTQQEDSAVYLCASSLRTGTGELFFGEGSRLTVL.

The chain uses TRBV5-4 and TRBJ1-2; TRBD1 aligns across 8 bases. Germline values: CDR1 SGHNT, CDR2 YYREEE (reference sequence). The CDR3 spans 15 residues. The V gene end was trimmed by 1 base and the J gene end by 8 bases; junction bases not matched to a gene: 10. The CDR3 bases are TGTGCCAGCAGCTTGTGGGGGACAGGTGTATTCGGCTACACCTTC. Amino acid sequence: CASSLWGTGVFGYTF.

This chain connects TRBV6-6 to TRBJ2-3; TRBD2 might be the D (6 bases). The CDR3 loop spans 15 amino acids. Germline V gene sequence: CDR1 MNHNY, CDR2 SVGAGI (reference sequence). Trimming left V 4 bases short and J 1 base short, with 12 bases between. CDR3 nucleotide sequence: TGTGCCAGCAGTTTAAGACTAGAGGGCACAGATACGCAGTATTTT. It translates to CASSLRLEGTDTQYF.

The chain uses TRBV4-2 and TRBJ2-1, with TRBD2 as a possible D gene (5 bases). This CDR3 is 16 amino acids long. V was trimmed by 1 base and J by 2 bases, leaving 12 bases between them. Germline-derived CDR1 and CDR2 are LGHNA and YNFKEQ. CDR3 nucleotide sequence: TGTGCCAGCAGCCAAGGAGTCGGGGTGGCCTACAATGAGCAGTTCTTC. It codes for CASSQGVGVAYNEQFF.

The chain is built from TRBV7-9 and TRBJ2-1, with D perhaps matching TRBD1 (6 bases). Trimming pared 5 bases from V and 8 bases from J, leaving 16 bases between. The CDR3 runs 14 residues. Germline-derived CDR1 and CDR2 are SEHNR and FQNEAQ (reference sequence). The CDR3 DNA reads TGTGCCAGCAGCCTCGATCGTAAGGGGGATGAGCAGTTCTTC. Translating gives CASSLDRKGDEQFF.

This chain uses TRBV6-6 with TRBJ2-7; TRBD2 matches 9 bases. The CDR3 covers 14 residues. CDR1 is MNHNY and CDR2 is SVGAGI in the germline V gene (reference sequence). Trimming took 7 bases from V and 2 from J; bases not matched to a gene: 6. The CDR3 coding sequence is TGTGCCAGCACTACAGCTAGCGGGACCTACGAGCAGTACTTC. Translated: CASTTASGTYEQYF.

This clone came up a few times. The chain couples TRBV6-5 to TRBJ1-1; no clear D gene. Germline V gene lookup returns CDR1 MNHEY and CDR2 SVGAGI. CDR3 length: 15 amino acids. Trimming pared 2 bases from V and 4 bases from J, leaving 14 bases between. The CDR3 coding sequence is TGTGCCAGCAGTTACGCGACTGCCTTGCGCACTGAAGCTTTCTTT. It is translated as CASSYATALRTEAFF.